Listed below are T cell receptor beta chains from one sample, sequenced in a study of OX40 agonist ivuxolimab in advanced cancers. This table comes from immunoSEQ multiplex PCR, and its TCRdb copy is limited to in-frame clones, with some not included. Of just over 80,000 clones listed, roughly 90% were seen once; the top ten hold 0.65% to 0.9%. Specimen: CD4+ or CD8+ T cells sorted from blood, collected in a trial of the OX40 agonist ivuxolimab. The source of these receptors is an adult with an advanced solid tumor such as melanoma, head and neck, liver or kidney cancer. CDR3s include the opening cysteine and the closing phenylalanine or tryptophan. D genes are given only for firm matches. Size values are once, few and many counts, or a class for expanded clones, and some rows have none.

J gene | clone size | V gene | D gene | CDR3 protein | CDR3 DNA
TRBJ1-1 | . | TRBV6-5 | . | CASTGVGRNTEAFF | TGTGCCAGCACGGGGGTGGGACGGAACACTGAAGCTTTCTTT
TRBJ2-1 | . | TRBV11-2 | TRBD1 | CASSSRDRGYEQFF | TGTGCCAGCAGCTCCCGGGACAGGGGCTATGAGCAGTTCTTC
TRBJ1-1 | . | TRBV29-1 | . | CSVEERENTEAFF | TGCAGCGTTGAAGAACGAGAGAACACTGAAGCTTTCTTT
TRBJ1-2 | . | TRBV29-1 | TRBD1 | CSPERTGGTYGYTF | TGCAGCCCTGAGCGTACAGGGGGTACCTATGGCTACACCTTC
TRBJ1-6 | . | TRBV7-8 | . | CASSLANSPLHF | TGTGCCAGCAGCCTCGCAAATTCACCCCTCCACTTT
TRBJ2-1 | . | TRBV6-6 | TRBD2 | CASTISGTGGEQFF | TGTGCCAGCACTATTAGTGGTACGGGGGGTGAGCAGTTCTTC
TRBJ1-1 | . | TRBV19 | . | CASIGQPYAPNTEAFF | TGTGCCAGTATCGGACAGCCTTATGCTCCGAACACTGAAGCTTTCTTT
TRBJ2-7 | . | TRBV27 | TRBD1 | CASSRRPGQGLSYEQYF | TGTGCCAGCAGTCGTCGACCGGGACAGGGACTCTCCTACGAGCAGTACTTC
TRBJ1-5 | . | TRBV29-1 | . | CSVAGGQGQPQHF | TGCAGCGTTGCCGGGGGGCAAGGGCAGCCCCAGCATTTT
TRBJ1-5 | . | TRBV5-8 | . | CASSLLPAGINQPQHF | TGTGCCAGCAGCTTGTTGCCGGCAGGGATCAATCAGCCCCAGCATTTT
TRBJ1-1 | . | TRBV5-1 | . | CASSLATGYTEAFF | TGCGCCAGCAGCTTGGCGACAGGATACACTGAAGCTTTCTTT
TRBJ2-7 | . | TRBV21-1 | . | CASRRGGGDVGDACHEQYF | TGTGCCAGCAGACGTGGGGGAGGGGATGTCGGTGACGCCTGCCACGAGCAGTACTTC
TRBJ2-5 | few | TRBV7-8 | TRBD2 | CASSPYLGTSGETQYF | TGTGCCAGCAGCCCATACCTCGGGACTAGCGGGGAGACCCAGTACTTC
TRBJ2-3 | few | TRBV7-3 | TRBD2 | CASNSGRVGDTQYF | TGTGCCAGCAATAGCGGGAGAGTTGGGGATACGCAGTATTTT
TRBJ1-6 | few | TRBV28 | . | CASSPQGRGNSPLHF | TGTGCCAGCAGTCCCCAGGGGCGGGGTAATTCACCCCTCCACTTT
TRBJ1-2 | . | TRBV11-2 | . | CASSLDRGNYGYTF | TGTGCCAGCAGCTTAGATCGGGGGAACTATGGCTACACCTTC
TRBJ2-2 | . | TRBV10-3 | TRBD1 | CATSTTQGTTGELFF | TGTGCCACGTCCACGACACAGGGGACCACCGGGGAGCTGTTTTTT
TRBJ1-1 | . | TRBV30 | TRBD1 | CAWSVKDRVSAFF | TGTGCCTGGAGTGTAAAGGACAGGGTTTCAGCTTTCTTT
TRBJ1-2 | few | TRBV29-1 | TRBD1 | CSVGDRGRTTYGYTF | TGCAGCGTTGGGGACAGGGGGCGAACTACCTATGGCTACACCTTC
TRBJ2-2 | . | TRBV27 | . | CASSTRGRGMAGELFF | TGTGCCAGCAGTACCAGGGGCCGGGGTATGGCCGGGGAGCTGTTTTTT
TRBJ2-7 | . | TRBV10-3 | TRBD1 | CAIRGTGVYEQYF | TGTGCCATCAGGGGGACAGGGGTTTACGAGCAGTACTTC
TRBJ1-1 | . | TRBV18 | . | CASSPELGWGTEAFF | TGTGCCAGCTCACCAGAGCTGGGGTGGGGCACTGAAGCTTTCTTT
TRBJ1-5 | . | TRBV19 | . | CASSPQPYSNQPQHF | TGTGCCAGTAGTCCACAGCCTTATAGCAATCAGCCCCAGCATTTT
TRBJ2-7 | . | TRBV29-1 | TRBD1 | CSVARQGNYEQYF | TGCAGCGTTGCAAGACAGGGTAACTACGAGCAGTACTTC
TRBJ1-5 | few | TRBV4-3 | TRBD1 | CASSQDPGTGWDQPQHF | TGCGCCAGCAGCCAGGACCCCGGGACAGGGTGGGATCAGCCCCAGCATTTT
TRBJ2-2 | . | TRBV9 | . | CASSLVTNTGELFF | TGTGCCAGCAGCCTCGTGACAAACACCGGGGAGCTGTTTTTT
TRBJ1-5 | . | TRBV15 | . | CATSRVWGASNQPQHF | TGTGCCACCAGCAGAGTTTGGGGTGCGAGCAATCAGCCCCAGCATTTT
TRBJ2-7 | . | TRBV19 | . | CASSRTLLSSYEQYF | TGTGCCAGTAGCCGGACACTTTTAAGCTCCTACGAGCAGTACTTC
TRBJ1-5 | . | TRBV7-9 | . | CASTQEGDNQPQHF | TGTGCCAGCACCCAAGAGGGAGACAATCAGCCCCAGCATTTT
TRBJ2-5 | once | TRBV4-3 | . | CASSHSYGGAAETQYF | TGCGCCAGCAGCCACTCTTATGGGGGGGCCGCGGAGACCCAGTACTTC
TRBJ1-3 | . | TRBV6-5 | . | CASSPDRGGNTIYF | TGTGCCAGCAGTCCCGACAGAGGAGGAAACACCATATATTTT